The sequence of this TCR beta chain was determined in a study of human T cells and chemical hapten exposure. Regarding time point: patch test 1, 2 weeks after DPC sensitization. Treatment defined: therapeutic diphenylcyclopropenone sensitization with weekly scalp DPC. TCRdb ran MiXCR on the RACE reads and lists one entry per CDR3 protein. In the table there are just under 350,000 distinct CDR3 sequences, under 9% of which are singletons. The CDR3 extends over 14 amino acids. The germline V gene encodes CDR1 MNHEY and CDR2 SVGEGT. V was shortened by 0 bases and J by 7 bases, with 7 bases between the two germline ends.

The sequence was collected from a woman under 30 with alopecia areata. Some clones in this sample may be carry-over from other donors' samples. Source: whole blood, taken in connection with sensitization to the hapten diphenylcyclopropenone (DPC). The rearrangement joins TRBV6-2 or TRBV6-3 to TRBJ1-6; D is uncertain. CDR3 sequence: CASSYSTHNSPLHF. The CDR3, as DNA: TGTGCCAGCAGTTACTCGACCCACAATTCACCCCTCCACTTT.